Sequencing of this TCR beta chain was carried out in a study of T cells in localized non-small cell lung cancer. Study-level findings and limits: In adjacent lung appeared a median around 60 of the top 100 tumor clones.

The germline V gene has CDR1 GTSNPN and CDR2 SVGIG (reference sequence). The CDR3 covers 12 residues. V was cut by 6 bases and J by 1 base, with 8 bases left in between. TCRdb's copy holds only in-frame clones and misses some; the assay was immunoSEQ multiplex PCR. The data contain 55,000 to 75,000 clones, approximately 89% of them seen just once; the ten biggest clones take up around 20%. This clone was picked up one time. Its antigen is unidentified. This specimen consisted of peripheral blood, obtained before any cancer treatment. This sequence joins TRBV30 and TRBJ2-3; D gene uncertain. This receptor was identified in a man aged 35 to 69 with stage I lung adenocarcinoma. The CDR3 sequence: CACTARTDTQYF. In DNA, the CDR3 is TGTGCCTGTACCGCCCGCACAGATACGCAGTATTTT.